The T cell receptor (beta chain) described here comes from a study of cytomegalovirus exposure and HLA in healthy donors. Germline assignment: CDR1 WNHNN and CDR2 SYGVQD (reference sequence). The CDR3 consists of 17 residues. V lost 8 bases, J lost 3 bases, and 17 bases stayed unmatched. The PCR employed 60 Vbeta primers together with 13 Jbeta primers. TCRdb's copy holds only in-frame clones and misses some; the assay was immunoSEQ multiplex PCR. The sample has 150,000 to 200,000 clones, around 81% seen once. Study-level points and caveats: Reportedly, a later analysis found an Asian-associated ancestry cluster had fewer N-insertions than the roughly 700-donor mean. Most TCR beta V segments were productive about 87% or about 30% of the time in an earlier analysis.

As concerns this clone: The antigen is not known.

The sequence derives from a woman under 30 in good health and CMV-seropositive. J is TRBJ2-3 and V is TRBV10-1, with 7 bases lining up with TRBD1. The sequencing input was PBMCs. The CDR3: CASLINLDRKWTDTQYF. As DNA, the CDR3 is TGCGCCAGCTTAATCAACCTGGACAGGAAGTGGACAGATACGCAGTATTTT.